This TCR beta chain was recovered during a study of PD-L1 blockade in urothelial cancer. The CDR3 covers 18 residues. Germline lookup yields CDR1 ENHRY and CDR2 SYGVKD. The ends were cut back, 0 bases at V and 1 base at J, with 18 bases in the middle. The protocol was immunoSEQ multiplex PCR, while the TCRdb copy is restricted to in-frame clones and leaves out a portion. The sample records tens of thousands of clones, 85% to 90% being singletons. Only one count was recorded for this clone. The material was PBMCs, obtained around atezolizumab (anti-PD-L1) treatment. The genes are TRBV10-3 and TRBJ1-1; a possible D gene is TRBD1 (6 bases). This clonotype was obtained from a man aged 50-60 years with urothelial cancer. In DNA, the CDR3 is TGTGCCATCAGTGAGTCCTTATTCGGACAGCCTCGGAACACTGAAGCTTTCTTT. This encodes CAISESLFGQPRNTEAFF.